Listed here are 18 T cell receptor beta chains from one sample, sequenced in a study of cytomegalovirus exposure and HLA in healthy donors. The PCR was carried out with 60 Vbeta primers and 13 Jbeta primers. Only in-frame clones appear in the TCRdb table, and some are missing; sequencing was by immunoSEQ multiplex PCR. This table holds 100,000 to 130,000 clones, 70% to 80% found once. Material: PBMCs. The receptors shown here come from a man between 18 and 35 years old in good health and CMV-seronegative.

The gene calls are TRBV10-2 and TRBJ2-5; 8 bases map to TRBD2. The CDR3 is made up of 15 amino acids. The V gene end was trimmed by 1 base and the J gene end by 5 bases; junction bases not matched to a gene: 6. The germline gives CDR1 WSHSY, CDR2 SAAADI. DNA of the CDR3: TGCGCCAGCAGTGAGTTCGGGACTAGGGGGGAGACCCAGTACTTC. It is translated as CASSEFGTRGETQYF.

The chain is built from TRBV6-6 and TRBJ2-7, with TRBD1 identical over 8 bases. Germline loops: CDR1 MNHNY, CDR2 SVGAGI (reference sequence). J gave up 2 bases and V 3 bases, and 9 bases lay outside the gene matches. The CDR3 sequence is 16 residues long. The CDR3 DNA reads as TGTGCCAGCAGTTATCCAAACAGGGGGGTCGCCTACGAGCAGTACTTC. Translated: CASSYPNRGVAYEQYF.

V usage is TRBV7-2 and J usage is TRBJ2-2; D might be TRBD2 (5 bases). Per germline, CDR1 SGHTA and CDR2 FQGNSA. The CDR3 spans 15 residues. V dropped 1 base and J dropped 6 bases, with 12 bases sitting between them. This chain's CDR3 is CASSLDPARAGELFF. CDR3 in DNA: TGTGCCAGCAGCTTAGACCCAGCGCGGGCCGGGGAGCTGTTTTTT.

The rearrangement uses TRBV2 and TRBJ2-4; maybe TRBD2 (6 bases). Trimming removed 0 bases at V and 14 bases at J, with 11 bases between. The CDR3 consists of 12 residues. Germline CDR1 reads SNHLY; CDR2 reads FYNNEI. CDR3 DNA sequence: TGTGCCAGCAGTGAAGCCGGGACTGGGGAGTACTTC. Encoded protein: CASSEAGTGEYF.

The V and J genes are TRBV29-1 and TRBJ2-7; TRBD1 might be the D (5 bases). V was shortened by 2 bases and J by 0 bases, with 23 bases between the two germline ends. CDR1 and CDR2 (germline): SQVTM, ANQGSEA. The CDR3 is 18 residues long. CDR3 sequence reads: CSVERPRQGPESSYEQYF. Written as DNA, the CDR3 is TGCAGCGTTGAACGGCCCCGCCAGGGCCCCGAGAGCTCCTACGAGCAGTACTTC.

This chain's CDR3 is CSVLQRGRGGRGDTQYF. CDR3 bases: TGCAGCGTTCTCCAGAGGGGGCGGGGGGGCCGTGGAGATACGCAGTATTTT. This chain joins TRBV29-1 and TRBJ2-3, with 9 bases lining up with TRBD2. Per germline, CDR1 SQVTM and CDR2 ANQGSEA. This CDR3 spans 17 amino acids. The V gene end was trimmed by 5 bases and the J gene end by 5 bases; junction bases not matched to a gene: 17.

The gene calls are TRBV6-1 and TRBJ1-5; D is unclear. V was trimmed by 6 bases and J by 3 bases, leaving 12 bases between them. The CDR3 runs to 14 residues. Looked up from germline, CDR1 is MNHNS and CDR2 is SASEGT. CDR3 loop: CASSSGVFNQPQHF. In nucleotides, the CDR3 is TGTGCCAGCAGCAGCGGGGTTTTCAATCAGCCCCAGCATTTT.

The chain carries TRBV6-4 and TRBJ2-2; the match to TRBD2 covers 11 bases. This CDR3 spans 17 amino acids. From germline, CDR1 is MRHNA and CDR2 SNTAGT. The junction had 7 bases not matched to a gene; V was cut back by 5 bases and J by 2 bases. The CDR3 region has the DNA TGTGCCAGCAGTCCCACTAGCGGGGGACCCAACACCGGGGAGCTGTTTTTT. Translating gives CASSPTSGGPNTGELFF.

The V call is TRBV19, the J call TRBJ1-2, with D perhaps TRBD1 (5 bases). V was cut by 2 bases and J by 5 bases, with 9 bases left in between. The CDR3 spans 13 residues. In germline, CDR1 is LNHDA, CDR2 SQIVND (reference sequence). In DNA form, the CDR3 reads TGTGCCAGTAGTATACTGCGGGGGTATGGCTACACCTTC. It yields the protein CASSILRGYGYTF.

V is TRBV5-5 and J is TRBJ1-1; 7 positions match TRBD1. The CDR3 has 13 residues. With V trimmed by 5 bases and J by 1 base, 2 bases remained unmatched. Germline lookup yields CDR1 SGHKS and CDR2 YYEKEE (reference sequence). The CDR3 here is CASSRQGNTEAFF. The CDR3 DNA follows: TGTGCCAGCAGTCGACAGGGGAACACTGAAGCTTTCTTT.

This clone has a single count. In nucleotides, the CDR3 is TGTGCCAGTAGTATAGATGTGGGGACAGGGTTAGGGGAGCTGTTTTTT. Its protein is CASSIDVGTGLGELFF. The chain employs TRBV19 and TRBJ2-2; 9 bases line up with TRBD1. V lost 0 bases and J lost 8; bases outside the gene matches: 7. The CDR3 covers 16 residues. The germline gives CDR1 LNHDA, CDR2 SQIVND (reference sequence).

Here the CDR3 reads CASSPIDSGGSYEQYF. CDR3 bases: TGTGCCAGCAGCCCGATCGATAGCGGGGGGTCCTACGAGCAGTACTTC. The chain employs TRBV4-2 and TRBJ2-7, with 10 nucleotides matching TRBD2. V was clipped by 4 bases and J by 1 base; unmatched bases: 7. This CDR3 spans 16 amino acids. The germline V gene encodes CDR1 LGHNA and CDR2 YNFKEQ.

This clone was observed a few times. The chain is built from TRBV4-2 and TRBJ1-1, with D tentatively TRBD1 (5 bases). Trimming stripped 4 bases from V and 1 base from J, with 13 bases between. This CDR3 is 15 amino acids long. Germline V gene lookup returns CDR1 LGHNA and CDR2 YNFKEQ. In nucleotides, the CDR3 is TGTGCCAGCAGCCCACCCCGACAGCGGAACACTGAAGCTTTCTTT. This codes for CASSPPRQRNTEAFF.

This clone came up a few times. The gene calls are TRBV5-6 and TRBJ2-3; D is unresolved. With 5 bases removed from V and 2 bases from J, the gap between germline ends came to 12 bases. The germline V gene has CDR1 SGHDT and CDR2 YYEEEE. The CDR3 consists of 14 residues. The CDR3 bases are TGTGCCAGCAGTCCCGCCCCTATCACAGATACGCAGTATTTT. The encoded protein is CASSPAPITDTQYF.

The chain is built from TRBV7-8 and TRBJ2-5, with 8 bases that match TRBD1. Germline CDR1 and CDR2: SGHVS and FQNEAQ. V gave up 5 bases and J gave up 1 base; unmatched junction bases: 6. The CDR3 consists of 15 residues. The CDR3 spells CASSLQGARQETQYF. In nucleotides, the CDR3 is TGTGCCAGCAGCCTTCAGGGGGCGCGCCAAGAGACCCAGTACTTC.

This clone has a single count. This chain joins TRBV9 and TRBJ2-7; maybe TRBD2 (6 bases). Germline CDR1 SGDLS, CDR2 YYNGEE. This CDR3 has 14 amino acids. V was cut by 3 bases and J by 2 bases, with 12 bases left in between. The CDR3 loop reads CASSEGGVAYEQYF. The CDR3 DNA follows: TGTGCCAGCAGCGAGGGCGGGGTGGCCTACGAGCAGTACTTC.

This clone was seen only a few times. The rearrangement joins TRBV5-4 to TRBJ1-4; TRBD1 aligns across 8 bases. Per the germline V gene, CDR1 is SGHNT and CDR2 is YYREEE (reference sequence). J lost 7 bases, V lost 6 bases, and 14 bases had no gene match. The CDR3 extends over 16 amino acids. CDR3 bases: TGTGCCAGCACCAACGGTCGCGACAGGGGTTTTGAAAAACTGTTTTTT. Its translation: CASTNGRDRGFEKLFF.

In this sample, this clone turned up a few times. The V call is TRBV6-4, the J call TRBJ2-3; 9 bases line up with TRBD2. The CDR3 spans 16 residues. Germline CDR1 and CDR2: MRHNA and SNTAGT. J gave up 2 bases and V 0 bases, and 3 bases lay outside the gene matches. CDR3 nucleotides: TGTGCCAGCAGTGACTCCGCGGGGGGGATCACAGATACGCAGTATTTT. Protein: CASSDSAGGITDTQYF.